The rows below give T cell receptor beta chains drawn from one sample of a study of cytomegalovirus exposure and HLA in healthy donors. Sequenced by immunoSEQ multiplex PCR; TCRdb stores in-frame clones only, minus some. The repertoire holds 120,000 or so clones, with roughly 80% as singletons. Material for sequencing was PBMCs. The receptors stem from a man aged 25 to 40 in good health and CMV-seronegative. Each CDR3 is given with its conserved first and last residue. The D gene is left open where the match is weak. A clone size is listed for some rows: how often the clone was seen (once, few, many), or a class if it is expanded.

j_call,clone_size,v_call,d_call,cdr3_nt,cdr3_aa
TRBJ2-3,-,TRBV7-3,-,TGTGCCAGCAGCTTAGAAGTGCGGGGCAGCACAGATACGCAGTATTTT,CASSLEVRGSTDTQYF
TRBJ2-3,few,TRBV28,TRBD2,TGTGCCAGCAGTCAAACGGGACTAGCGGATAGCACAGATACGCAGTATTTT,CASSQTGLADSTDTQYF
TRBJ2-7,-,TRBV5-1,-,TGCGCCAGCAGCGGTAGCGGAGGCTACGGCGAGCAGTACTTC,CASSGSGGYGEQYF
TRBJ2-2,-,TRBV10-3,TRBD2,TGTGCCATCACCACGACTAGCGGGGCCACCGGGGAGCTGTTTTTT,CAITTTSGATGELFF
TRBJ2-7,-,TRBV7-2,TRBD2,TGTGCCAGCAGTACCCGGCGACTAGCGGGAGCCGAGCAGTACTTC,CASSTRRLAGAEQYF
TRBJ2-3,-,TRBV7-2,TRBD2,TGTGCCAGCAGCTCTGGACTAGGTATTTCTAGCACAGATACGCAGTATTTT,CASSSGLGISSTDTQYF
TRBJ2-1,-,TRBV15,TRBD2,TGTGCCACCCGCGTGGGACTAGCGGGGCACAATGAGCAGTTCTTC,CATRVGLAGHNEQFF
TRBJ2-7,-,TRBV4-1,TRBD1,TGCGCCAGCAGCCAAGCTCTCCGAGGACAGGGAAATTTCTACGAGCAGTACTTC,CASSQALRGQGNFYEQYF
TRBJ1-5,-,TRBV7-8,-,TGTGCCAGCAGCTTAGTAGTGTGGGCCGGCAATCAGCCCCAGCATTTT,CASSLVVWAGNQPQHF
TRBJ2-1,-,TRBV5-1,TRBD2,TGCGCCAGCAGCTTAGGGACTAGATCGGGGGACGAGCAGTTCTTC,CASSLGTRSGDEQFF
TRBJ1-5,-,TRBV15,-,TGTGCCACCAGCAGAGACATCGGGAGTCGCAGCAATCAGCCCCAGCATTTT,CATSRDIGSRSNQPQHF
TRBJ1-2,once,TRBV29-1,-,TGCAGCGTTGAAGCTTCTAACTATGGCTACACCTTC,CSVEASNYGYTF
TRBJ2-7,-,TRBV19,-,TGTGCCAGTAGTATCTTCGGGTTTCCGGGCGAGCAGTACTTC,CASSIFGFPGEQYF
TRBJ1-3,-,TRBV6-5,TRBD1,TGTGCCAGCACCAACAGGGGAACCTCTGGAAACACCATATATTTT,CASTNRGTSGNTIYF
TRBJ2-3,once,TRBV6-1,-,TGTGCCAGCACCCTAGCCCCGGGGACAGATACGCAGTATTTT,CASTLAPGTDTQYF
TRBJ2-5,-,TRBV7-9,-,TGTGCCAGCAGCAGCCGCCCCCAAGAGACCCAGTACTTC,CASSSRPQETQYF
TRBJ1-5,-,TRBV5-1,TRBD1,TGCGCCAGCAGCGCAGGGGACAGGGAATATAGCAATCAGCCCCAGCATTTT,CASSAGDREYSNQPQHF
TRBJ2-1,once,TRBV27,-,TGTGCCAGCAGTTTTGGTGGGGCAAATGAGCAGTTCTTC,CASSFGGANEQFF
TRBJ1-4,-,TRBV18,-,TGTGCCAGCTCACCTGTTCAAGGAGCTTTGGGAAAACTGTTTTTT,CASSPVQGALGKLFF
TRBJ2-5,-,TRBV6-5,-,TGTGCCAGCAGTTACTCAACCTCGCGCGAGACCCAGTACTTC,CASSYSTSRETQYF
TRBJ2-1,-,TRBV2,TRBD2,TGTGCCAGCAGTGGTAGCGGGAGCTCCTACAATGAGCAGTTCTTC,CASSGSGSSYNEQFF
TRBJ2-7,once,TRBV7-9,TRBD2,TGTGCCAGCAGCACCTCTAGCGGGAGGCCCTACGAGCAGTACTTC,CASSTSSGRPYEQYF
TRBJ1-4,few,TRBV7-8,TRBD1,TGTGCCAGCAGCTTAGACGGGACAGCGGGTGAAAAACTGTTTTTT,CASSLDGTAGEKLFF
TRBJ1-1,once,TRBV7-9,-,TGTTCCAGCAGCTTTCAGGGCTCCGAAGCTTTCTTT,CSSSFQGSEAFF
TRBJ2-7,once,TRBV6-1,TRBD2,TGTGCCAGCAGTGAATTTCAGGTAGCGGCGGGAGTAGTATACGAGCAGTACTTC,CASSEFQVAAGVVYEQYF
TRBJ2-3,few,TRBV6-1,-,TGTGCCAGCAGTGATAGTTGGGATACGCAGTATTTT,CASSDSWDTQYF
TRBJ2-1,-,TRBV5-4,TRBD2,TGTGCCAGCAGCTTTAAACTAGCGCACAATGAGCAGTTCTTC,CASSFKLAHNEQFF
TRBJ2-7,few,TRBV5-1,TRBD2,TGCGCCAGCAGCCTAGGACTAGCGGGAGGGGTATCCTACGAGCAGTACTTC,CASSLGLAGGVSYEQYF
TRBJ2-7,-,TRBV6-5,-,TGTGCCAGCAGTCGACAGAGCTCCTACGAGCAGTACTTC,CASSRQSSYEQYF
TRBJ1-1,-,TRBV19,-,TGTGCCAGTAGTATATGGGGAGGGGTGAACACTGAAGCTTTCTTT,CASSIWGGVNTEAFF
TRBJ2-5,-,TRBV5-6,TRBD2,TGTGCCAGCAGCTGGCGCTTCACCGGGAGGGTAGAGACCCAGTACTTC,CASSWRFTGRVETQYF
TRBJ2-5,-,TRBV6-1,-,TGTGCCAGCACCAAGACTAGGGTGGAGACCCAGTACTTC,CASTKTRVETQYF
TRBJ2-7,-,TRBV4-1,-,TGCGCCAGCAGCCAAGGGACAGTAAACTTCGAGCAGTACTTC,CASSQGTVNFEQYF
TRBJ2-7,-,TRBV27,TRBD2,TGTGCCAGCAGACCGGGACTAGCGGGAGAGCAGTACTTC,CASRPGLAGEQYF
TRBJ1-5,-,TRBV7-2,TRBD1,TGTGCCAGCAGCTTCGAGGGGACAGGAAGTAAGGTCCAGAATTTT,CASSFEGTGSKVQNF
TRBJ2-7,once,TRBV6-5,TRBD2,TGTGCCAGCAGTTACTCGAGCGGGGGGAACTCCTACGAGCAGTACTTC,CASSYSSGGNSYEQYF
TRBJ2-3,-,TRBV2,TRBD2,TGTGCCAGCATTGGGACTAGCGGGAGTAGGCGCACAGATACGCAGTATTTT,CASIGTSGSRRTDTQYF
TRBJ1-2,-,TRBV7-8,TRBD1,TGTGCCAGCAGCTTACCAGGGGGCTTGGGGGGCTACACCTTC,CASSLPGGLGGYTF
TRBJ2-7,-,TRBV5-4,TRBD2,TGTGCCAGCAGCCCCTCCGGGACTAGCGCCGAGCAGTACTTC,CASSPSGTSAEQYF
TRBJ2-7,-,TRBV7-6,TRBD2,TGTGCCAGCAGCTTCGGATCTAGCGGTAACTACGAGCAGTACTTC,CASSFGSSGNYEQYF
TRBJ2-7,-,TRBV28,-,TGTGCCAGCAAAGCCTTTAACTCCTACGAGCAGTACTTC,CASKAFNSYEQYF
TRBJ2-1,-,TRBV15,TRBD2,TGTGCCACCAGCCCCGGTATGAGCGGGAGATACAATGAGCAGTTCTTC,CATSPGMSGRYNEQFF
TRBJ2-1,-,TRBV6-5,-,TGTGCCAGCATCGGGGGGCCCTCCTACAATGAGCAGTTCTTC,CASIGGPSYNEQFF
TRBJ1-2,-,TRBV7-2,-,TGTGCCAGCAGCTTAGTAAGCGAAGCTAACTATGGCTACACCTTC,CASSLVSEANYGYTF
TRBJ2-5,-,TRBV11-2,-,TGTGCCAGCAGCTTAACACAAGAGACCCAGTACTTC,CASSLTQETQYF
TRBJ1-4,-,TRBV7-2,TRBD1,TGTGCCAGCAGCTACACAGGACAGGGAGCAAACGAAAAACTGTTTTTT,CASSYTGQGANEKLFF
TRBJ2-2,-,TRBV5-6,-,TGTGCCAGCAGCTTGGATATTATCGGGGAGCTGTTTTTT,CASSLDIIGELFF
TRBJ2-7,few,TRBV2,-,TGTGCCAGCAGTGAAGCTGAGTTCCTAGCGAGTTTCTACGAGCAGTACTTC,CASSEAEFLASFYEQYF
TRBJ2-1,-,TRBV7-9,TRBD2,TGTGCCAGCAGCCCATTCGGGCTAGCGGGCAGCTCCTACAATGAGCAGTTCTTC,CASSPFGLAGSSYNEQFF
TRBJ1-3,-,TRBV7-8,TRBD1,TGTGCCAGCAGCTTAAGTTTGGACAGGGTGGTACTCTCTGGAAACACCATATATTTT,CASSLSLDRVVLSGNTIYF
TRBJ1-1,-,TRBV6-5,-,TGTGCCAGCAGCGAACAGGAGAACACTGAAGCTTTCTTT,CASSEQENTEAFF
TRBJ1-1,-,TRBV29-1,TRBD1,TGCAGCACCACAGGGGGCATTCACACTGAAGCTTTCTTT,CSTTGGIHTEAFF
TRBJ1-2,-,TRBV5-6,TRBD1,TGTGCCAGCAGCCCCGGGACAGGGGAGGATTATGGCTACACCTTC,CASSPGTGEDYGYTF
TRBJ1-2,-,TRBV29-1,TRBD1,TGCAGCGCCGCTCAGACAGGGCTAGCTGGCTACCCCTTC,CSAAQTGLAGYPF
TRBJ1-5,-,TRBV5-1,-,TGCGCCAGCAGCCTAGGACTCCAGGGGCGCCGGCAGCCCCAGCATTTT,CASSLGLQGRRQPQHF
TRBJ1-2,-,TRBV27,TRBD1,TGTGCCAGCAGTTTATACAGGGGCCGGGATGGCTACACCTTC,CASSLYRGRDGYTF
TRBJ1-1,-,TRBV5-1,TRBD1,TGCGCCAGCAGCTTTGGACAGGGAGCTGAAGCTTTCTTT,CASSFGQGAEAFF
TRBJ2-1,-,TRBV27,-,TGTGCCAGCAGACCGTCTCGGGCAGGGGACAATGAGCAGTTCTTC,CASRPSRAGDNEQFF
TRBJ1-5,-,TRBV11-1,-,TGTGCCAGCAGCTTTTCTTCGAATCAGCCCCAGCATTTT,CASSFSSNQPQHF